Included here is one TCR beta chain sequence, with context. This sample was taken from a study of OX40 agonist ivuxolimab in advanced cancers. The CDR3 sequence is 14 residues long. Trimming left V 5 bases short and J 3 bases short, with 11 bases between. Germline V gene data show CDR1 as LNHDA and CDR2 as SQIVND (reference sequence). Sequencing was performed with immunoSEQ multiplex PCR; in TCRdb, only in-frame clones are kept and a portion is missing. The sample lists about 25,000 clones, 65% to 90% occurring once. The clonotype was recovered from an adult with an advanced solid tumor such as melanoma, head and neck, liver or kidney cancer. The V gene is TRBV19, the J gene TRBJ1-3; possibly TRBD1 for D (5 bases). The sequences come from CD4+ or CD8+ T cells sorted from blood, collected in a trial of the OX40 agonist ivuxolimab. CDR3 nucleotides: TGTGCCAGTAGTGCACGGGGCTATGGAAACACCATATATTTT. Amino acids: CASSARGYGNTIYF.